This T cell receptor (beta chain) comes out of a study of T cell responses to AZD1222 COVID-19 vaccine. Some clones are missing from TCRdb's copy, which holds only in-frame ones; the method was immunoSEQ multiplex PCR. The table has around 160,000 clones, more than 70% seen once. Overall study findings and caveats: Seropositivity was recorded at baseline in only a handful of AZD1222 recipients.

To note about this clone: What it recognizes is unknown.

V shed 2 bases and J 8 bases; nucleotides not matched to a gene: 5. CDR3 length equals 13 residues. The sample consisted of peripheral blood, taken on day 0 of AZD1222 vaccination. The V gene is TRBV12-3 or TRBV12-4, the J gene TRBJ1-2; TRBD1 aligns across 7 bases. This clonotype originated in an adult in good health. The CDR3 coding sequence is TGTGCCAGCAGTTTACAGGGGGAAGCGGGCTACACCTTC. It codes for CASSLQGEAGYTF.